These 22 T cell receptor beta chains came from one sample sequenced in a study of T cell repertoires in cytomegalovirus infection. Their antigens are not known. TCRdb independently ran MiXCR on the reads; one entry per CDR3 protein. The sample has approximately 730,000 distinct CDR3 sequences; almost 30% are singletons. The specimen was cultured CD8+ T cells from PBMCs, collected from culture after CMV antigen stimulation. The receptor set was obtained from a human donor in good health (CMV status not recorded). Some clones in this sample may be carry-over from other donors' samples.

This clonotype was counted only a few times. The V call is TRBV28, the J call TRBJ1-5, with D uncertain. The germline V gene encodes CDR1 MDHEN and CDR2 SYDVKM. This CDR3 has 14 amino acids. Trimming left V 8 bases short and J 3 bases short, with 14 bases between. DNA for the CDR3: TGTGCCAGCGGATCCACGGGGTCCAATCAGCCCCAGCATTTT. Protein: CASGSTGSNQPQHF. Full variable domain (rest looked up from reference TRBV28 and TRBJ1-5): DVKVTQSSRYLVKRTGEKVFLECVQDMDHENMFWYRQDPGLGLRLIYFSYDVKMKEKGDIPEGYSVSREKKERFSLILESASTNQTSMYLCASGSTGSNQPQHFGDGTRLSIL.

The chain carries TRBV6-2 or TRBV6-3 and TRBJ1-2; D is undetermined. CDR3 length equals 14 residues. V dropped 2 bases and J dropped 6 bases, with 13 bases sitting between them. Germline V gives CDR1 MNHEY, CDR2 SVGEGT. CDR3 sequence reads: CASSYDGRRDGYTF. CDR3 sequence (DNA): TGTGCCAGCAGTTACGACGGACGGAGGGATGGCTACACCTTC.

The V and J genes are TRBV12-3 or TRBV12-4 and TRBJ1-2; 12 bases line up with TRBD1. V lost 5 bases, J lost 4 bases, and 5 bases stayed unmatched. The CDR3 is 15 residues long. CDR3 DNA sequence: TGTGCCAGCAGTGGGACAGGGGGCTCTGCCTATGGCTACACCTTC. Translating gives CASSGTGGSAYGYTF.

J is TRBJ1-5 and V is TRBV27; the D gene is possibly TRBD1 (6 bases). The CDR3 has 15 residues. In germline, CDR1 is MNHEY, CDR2 SMNVEV (reference sequence). V was trimmed by 4 bases and J by 4 bases, leaving 14 bases between them. The CDR3 is CASSYGGPGNQPQHF. The CDR3 DNA follows: TGTGCCAGCAGTTACGGGGGCCCGGGGAATCAGCCCCAGCATTTT.

J is TRBJ2-5 and V is TRBV4-2; 7 nucleotides match TRBD2. The length of the CDR3 is 14 residues. J was trimmed by 1 base and V by 8 bases; bases with no gene match: 7. CDR1 and CDR2 from the germline V gene are LGHNA and YNFKEQ. Here the CDR3 reads CASGLGGGQETQYF. CDR3 nucleotides: TGTGCCAGCGGCCTTGGGGGGGGCCAAGAGACCCAGTACTTC.

The chain employs TRBV7-6 and TRBJ2-7; TRBD1 agrees at 7 bases. The CDR3 totals 16 residues. V dropped 0 bases and J dropped 3; count of bases not matched to a gene: 8. CDR1 is SGHVS and CDR2 is FNYEAQ in the germline V gene. The CDR3 is CASSLAYWDSSYEQYF. In nucleotides, the CDR3 is TGTGCCAGCAGCTTAGCTTATTGGGACAGCAGCTACGAGCAGTACTTC.

CDR3 DNA sequence: TGTGCCAGCAGCCCTGGACAGGGTGTCACAGATACGCAGTATTTT. Protein product: CASSPGQGVTDTQYF. The chain recombines TRBV9 with TRBJ2-3; 8 bases line up with TRBD1. J gave up 2 bases and V 4 bases, and 6 bases lay outside the gene matches. Germline CDR1 and CDR2: SGDLS and YYNGEE. The CDR3 sequence is 15 residues long.

This clonotype appeared a few times. V and J are TRBV9 and TRBJ2-5, with 14 bases aligning to TRBD2. The trim removed 0 bases at V and 1 base at J, leaving 5 bases unmatched. From germline, CDR1 is SGDLS and CDR2 YYNGEE. The CDR3 loop spans 18 amino acids. The CDR3 coding sequence is TGTGCCAGCAGCGTAGCCCGGACTAGCGGGGGGACCCAAGAGACCCAGTACTTC. Its translation: CASSVARTSGGTQETQYF.

CDR3 protein: CASSYGGDYNEQFF. In DNA form, the CDR3 reads TGTGCCAGCAGCTACGGGGGAGACTACAATGAGCAGTTCTTC. V and J are TRBV5-4 and TRBJ2-1; maybe TRBD2 (6 bases). The V end was cut by 3 bases, the J end by 3 bases, with 10 bases between. In germline, CDR1 is SGHNT, CDR2 YYREEE (reference sequence). This CDR3 has 14 residues.

This clonotype appeared a few times. The rearrangement joins TRBV14 to TRBJ1-1, with a weak D call TRBD1 (5 bases). The CDR3 is 13 amino acids. The V end lost 1 base, the J end lost 10 bases, and 13 bases lay between the germline ends. Per germline, CDR1 SGHDN and CDR2 FVKESK. CDR3 nucleotides: TGTGCCAGCAGCCAAGCCCAGGGAAGGGGAGCTTTCTTT. This encodes CASSQAQGRGAFF. Full variable domain (remainder filled in from reference TRBV14 and TRBJ1-1): EAGVTQFPSHSVIEKGQTVTLRCDPISGHDNLYWYRRVMGKEIKFLLHFVKESKQDESGMPNNRFLAERTGGTYSTLKVQPAELEDSGVYFCASSQAQGRGAFFGQGTRLTVV.

Only a few counts were recorded for this clonotype. The V and J genes are TRBV12-3 or TRBV12-4 and TRBJ1-1, with D maybe TRBD1 (5 bases). The CDR3 runs 16 residues. V was pared by 6 bases and J by 5 bases, with 22 bases between. CDR3 sequence (DNA): TGTGCCAGCAGCTTGGGGCGGGGAATCTTGAGGACTGAAGCTTTCTTT. Encoded protein: CASSLGRGILRTEAFF.

This clonotype occurred a few times. An end of the junction does not agree with germline; a read error may underlie this. This chain's CDR3 is CSARARGLLSDQPQHF. DNA for the CDR3: TGCAGTGCTAGGGCTAGGGGACTTCTTAGCGATCAGCCCCAGCATTTT. This chain links TRBV20-1 with TRBJ1-5, with D possibly being TRBD1 (5 bases). This CDR3 region has 16 residues. Germline V gene sequence: CDR1 DFQATT, CDR2 SNEGSKA (reference sequence).

The genes are TRBV4-1 and TRBJ1-1, with TRBD1 as a possible D gene (5 bases). Germline V gives CDR1 MGHRA, CDR2 YSYEKL. The CDR3 runs 16 residues. Deletions cut 4 bases from V and 0 bases from J, with 15 bases between. The CDR3 bases are TGCGCCAGCAGCCGGACCTTCGGACAAATGAACACTGAAGCTTTCTTT. It is translated as CASSRTFGQMNTEAFF.

This clonotype appeared a few times. V gene TRBV6-1 combines with J gene TRBJ1-2, with a tentative D call TRBD1 (6 bases). Germline V lookup: CDR1 MNHNS, CDR2 SASEGT. Trimming left V 7 bases short and J 6 bases short, with 21 bases between. The CDR3 spans 15 residues. CDR3: CASNPLGGGGDGYTF. The CDR3 DNA is TGTGCCAGCAACCCCTTAGGGGGGGGTGGTGATGGCTACACCTTC.

V gene TRBV9 combines with J gene TRBJ2-3; 9 bases match TRBD2. Germline CDR1 and CDR2: SGDLS and YYNGEE. The trim removed 3 bases at V and 7 bases at J, leaving 3 bases unmatched. This CDR3 contains 13 residues. The CDR3 nucleotides are TGTGCCAGCAGCGGTAGCGGGGGCAATACGCAGTATTTT. The encoded protein is CASSGSGGNTQYF.

The rearrangement uses TRBV6-1 and TRBJ1-1; 7 bases fit TRBD1. Germline CDR1 is MNHNS and CDR2 is SASEGT. Trimming removed 6 bases from V and 3 bases from J; junction bases left unmatched: 10. The CDR3 loop spans 15 amino acids. In nucleotides, the CDR3 is TGTGCCAGCAGGGTCACAGGGGTTTATGACACTGAAGCTTTCTTT. This encodes CASRVTGVYDTEAFF.

The genes are TRBV7-9 and TRBJ1-3; tentative D call: TRBD1 (6 bases). This CDR3 region has 13 residues. Germline CDR1 and CDR2: SEHNR and FQNEAQ (reference sequence). Trimming removed 7 bases at V and 3 bases at J, with 10 bases between. The CDR3: CASKDRIGNTIYF. The CDR3 region has the DNA TGTGCCAGCAAAGACAGGATTGGAAACACCATATATTTT.

The chain links TRBV28 to TRBJ2-1, with TRBD1 matching 8 bases. V lost 7 bases, J lost 1 base, and 3 bases stayed unmatched. The CDR3 totals 14 residues. The V gene's germline CDR1 is MDHEN and CDR2 SYDVKM. CDR3 amino acids: CASNQGASYNEQFF. The CDR3 bases are TGTGCCAGCAATCAGGGGGCTTCCTACAATGAGCAGTTCTTC. Supplemented by reference TRBV28 and TRBJ2-1, the full variable domain reads DVKVTQSSRYLVKRTGEKVFLECVQDMDHENMFWYRQDPGLGLRLIYFSYDVKMKEKGDIPEGYSVSREKKERFSLILESASTNQTSMYLCASNQGASYNEQFFGPGTRLTVL.

In this sample, this clonotype turned up a few times. The chain uses TRBV7-6 and TRBJ2-4, with 9 bases identical to TRBD1. V was clipped by 5 bases and J by 7 bases; unmatched bases: 9. The CDR3 has 15 amino acids. Germline V lookup: CDR1 SGHVS, CDR2 FNYEAQ. CDR3 DNA sequence: TGTGCCAGCAGCGACCGGGACAGGGACGGTAACATTCAGTACTTC. Translation: CASSDRDRDGNIQYF.

The sample holds a few counts of this clonotype. The V gene is TRBV10-3, the J gene TRBJ1-5; the D is unclear. CDR3 length: 16 amino acids. Germline V gene lookup returns CDR1 ENHRY and CDR2 SYGVKD. V lost 0 bases and J 1 base, leaving 10 bases between the germline ends. The CDR3 bases are TGTGCCATCAGTGAGTCAGGAGGGAGGAGCAATCAGCCCCAGCATTTT. This translates into CAISESGGRSNQPQHF.

V and J are TRBV7-2 and TRBJ1-5; D remains ambiguous. This CDR3 spans 15 amino acids. Per the germline V gene, CDR1 is SGHTA and CDR2 is FQGNSA. V was trimmed by 4 bases and J by 0 bases, leaving 10 bases between them. CDR3 bases: TGTGCCAGCAGCTCCCATTCGAGTAGCAATCAGCCCCAGCATTTT. This gives the protein CASSSHSSSNQPQHF.

The sample holds a few counts of this clonotype. The V gene is TRBV10-3, the J gene TRBJ2-1; 10 bases match TRBD1. Germline V gene data show CDR1 as ENHRY and CDR2 as SYGVKD. Unmatched junction bases numbered 7, after V lost 7 bases and J lost 4 bases. This CDR3 contains 15 residues. The CDR3 DNA sequence: TGTGCCATCACTAATCCGGGACAGGGGTACAATGAGCAGTTCTTC. This gives the protein CAITNPGQGYNEQFF.